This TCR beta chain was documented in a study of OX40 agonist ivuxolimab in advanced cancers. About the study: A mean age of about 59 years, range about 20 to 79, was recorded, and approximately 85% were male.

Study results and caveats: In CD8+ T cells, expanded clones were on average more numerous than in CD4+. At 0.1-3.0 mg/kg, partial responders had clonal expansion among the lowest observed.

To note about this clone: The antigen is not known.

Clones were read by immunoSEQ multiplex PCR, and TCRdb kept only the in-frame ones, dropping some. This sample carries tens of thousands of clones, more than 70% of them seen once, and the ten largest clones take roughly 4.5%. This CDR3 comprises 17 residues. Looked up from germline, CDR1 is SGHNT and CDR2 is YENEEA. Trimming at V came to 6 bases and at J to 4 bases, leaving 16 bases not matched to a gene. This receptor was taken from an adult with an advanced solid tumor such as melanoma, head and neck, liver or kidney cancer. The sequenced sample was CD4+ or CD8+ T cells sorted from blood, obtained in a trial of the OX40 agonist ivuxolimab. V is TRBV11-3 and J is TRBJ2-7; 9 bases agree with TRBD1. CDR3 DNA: TGTGCCAGCAGTGCACTACAGGGGGCCCCGGGAAAATACGAGCAGTACTTC. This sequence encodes CASSALQGAPGKYEQYF. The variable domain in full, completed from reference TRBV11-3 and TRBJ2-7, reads EAGVVQSPRYKIIEKKQPVAFWCNPISGHNTLYWYLQNLGQGPELLIRYENEEAVDDSQLPKDRFSAERLKGVDSTLKIQPAELGDSAVYLCASSALQGAPGKYEQYFGPGTRLTVT.